Below are 12 T cell receptor beta chains sequenced from a single sample in a study of early T cells in non-severe SARS-CoV-2 infection. MiXCR, run by TCRdb on the 5' RACE reads, gives a single entry per CDR3 protein. The sample records about 71,000 distinct CDR3 sequences, under 15% being singletons. The specimen was whole blood, collected at baseline. Every receptor here comes from an adult who was a healthcare worker with PCR-confirmed SARS-CoV-2 infection or an uninfected control (not recorded which).

This chain links TRBV7-9 with TRBJ1-3; 7 bases fit TRBD1. The CDR3 runs 15 residues. Germline V gene data show CDR1 as SEHNR and CDR2 as FQNEAQ (reference sequence). Losses at the gene ends were 7 bases for V and 7 bases for J; bases not matched to a gene: 13. The CDR3 here is CASTHIQGTGNTIYF. The CDR3 DNA follows: TGTGCCAGCACCCACATACAGGGGACGGGGAACACCATATATTTT.

Here the CDR3 reads CASSPWAGTGGELFF. The CDR3 DNA is TGTGCCAGCAGCCCGTGGGCGGGCACCGGCGGGGAGCTGTTTTTT. The chain couples TRBV11-2 to TRBJ2-2, with a tentative D call TRBD2 (5 bases). The CDR3 loop spans 15 amino acids. The germline CDR1 and CDR2 sequences are SGHAT and FQNNGV. Trimming shortened V by 5 bases and J by 7 bases, and 17 bases separated the two germline ends.

This clonotype was counted only a few times. The chain employs TRBV28 and TRBJ1-2; D might be TRBD1 (5 bases). This CDR3 comprises 14 residues. V was clipped by 3 bases and J by 4 bases, with 12 bases between them. In germline, CDR1 is MDHEN, CDR2 SYDVKM. Here the CDR3 DNA reads TGTGCCAGCAGTTTTCGGGGGAGAGTCTATGGCTACACCTTC. It yields the protein CASSFRGRVYGYTF.

The J gene is TRBJ2-7, the V gene TRBV4-3; D is possibly TRBD1 (5 bases). The V gene lost 1 base and the J gene lost 4 bases, with 11 bases spanning the gap. Germline V gene sequence: CDR1 LGHNA, CDR2 YSLEER. This CDR3 has 14 amino acids. The CDR3 sequence: CASSQGQKGYEQYF. In nucleotides, the CDR3 is TGCGCCAGCAGCCAAGGACAGAAGGGGTACGAGCAGTACTTC.

This clonotype has at least ten counts. The genes are TRBV6-6 and TRBJ2-3; D possibly corresponds to TRBD2 (6 bases). This CDR3 has 17 amino acids. V lost 0 bases and J lost 1, with 14 bases in between. Germline V gene lookup returns CDR1 MNHNY and CDR2 SVGAGI (reference sequence). CDR3 in amino acids: CASSYSNSASGTDTQYF. The CDR3 DNA follows: TGTGCCAGCAGTTACTCGAACTCGGCTAGCGGCACAGATACGCAGTATTTT.

The chain joins TRBV7-3 to TRBJ2-4, with D maybe TRBD2 (7 bases). Trimming left V 8 bases short and J 8 bases short, with 22 bases between. Germline V gene data show CDR1 as SGHTA and CDR2 as FQGTGA. The CDR3 has 15 amino acids. CDR3 bases: TGTGCCAGCGCGGCGGGGGCCACTCGGAGGGACATTCAGTACTTC. Encoded protein: CASAAGATRRDIQYF.

The rearrangement joins TRBV7-9 to TRBJ2-7; possibly TRBD1 for D (7 bases). The germline CDR1 and CDR2 sequences are SEHNR and FQNEAQ (reference sequence). Trimming shortened V by 3 bases and J by 4 bases, and 16 bases separated the two germline ends. This CDR3 has 15 residues. The CDR3 DNA sequence: TGTGCCAGCAGCTTCCGGACAGGAGGGGGTTACGAGCAGTACTTC. This codes for CASSFRTGGGYEQYF.

The genes are TRBV6-1 and TRBJ2-2; D is perhaps TRBD1 (5 bases). This CDR3 region has 14 residues. Germline loops: CDR1 MNHNS, CDR2 SASEGT. With 7 bases removed from V and 1 base from J, the gap between germline ends came to 10 bases. As DNA, the CDR3 is TGTGCCAGCAAGGGGCAGGGGAACACCGGGGAGCTGTTTTTT. Translation gives CASKGQGNTGELFF.

The chain is built from TRBV18 and TRBJ1-1; no clear D. In germline, CDR1 is KGHSH, CDR2 LQKENI. The CDR3 loop spans 15 amino acids. Trimming took 3 bases from V and 0 from J, leaving 11 bases between them. CDR3 sequence reads: CASSPWREMNTEAFF. The DNA of the CDR3 is TGTGCCAGCTCACCCTGGAGAGAAATGAACACTGAAGCTTTCTTT.

This clonotype has at least ten counts. The genes are TRBV18 and TRBJ1-1; no reliable D call. The CDR3 totals 14 residues. V was pared by 3 bases and J by 1 base, with 9 bases between. Germline CDR1 is KGHSH and CDR2 is LQKENI. The CDR3 sequence is CASSPPGRNTEAFF. CDR3 sequence (DNA): TGTGCCAGCTCACCTCCTGGACGGAACACTGAAGCTTTCTTT.

This clonotype has just a few counts. The chain recombines TRBV28 with TRBJ2-1, with D maybe TRBD1 (6 bases). CDR1 is MDHEN and CDR2 is SYDVKM in the germline V gene. CDR3 size: 14 residues. Trimming left V 5 bases short and J 10 bases short, with 18 bases between. The DNA of the CDR3 is TGTGCCAGCAGTCCACCACAGGGCCCACGGGAGCAGTTCTTC. This codes for CASSPPQGPREQFF.

There are a few counts of this clonotype. The J gene is TRBJ2-7, the V gene TRBV7-6; 13 positions agree with TRBD2. The junction had 3 bases not matched to a gene; V was cut back by 5 bases and J by 2 bases. The CDR3 is made up of 15 amino acids. CDR1 SGHVS and CDR2 FNYEAQ come from the germline V gene. CDR3 in amino acids: CASSPGLAGAYEQYF. The CDR3 DNA follows: TGTGCCAGCAGCCCCGGACTAGCGGGGGCCTACGAGCAGTACTTC.